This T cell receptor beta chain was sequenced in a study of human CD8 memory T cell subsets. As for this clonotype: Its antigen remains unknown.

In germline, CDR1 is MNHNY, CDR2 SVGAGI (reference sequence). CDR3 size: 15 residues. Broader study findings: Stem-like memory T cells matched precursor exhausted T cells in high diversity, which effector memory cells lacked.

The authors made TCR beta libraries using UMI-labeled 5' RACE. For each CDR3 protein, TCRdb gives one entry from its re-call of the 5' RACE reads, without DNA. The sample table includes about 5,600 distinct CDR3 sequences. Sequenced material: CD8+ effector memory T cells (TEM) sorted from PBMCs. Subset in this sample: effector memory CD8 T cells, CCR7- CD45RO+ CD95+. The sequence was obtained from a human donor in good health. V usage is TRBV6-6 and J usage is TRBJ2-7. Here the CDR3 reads CASSYSDWSSYEQYF.